Shown below are 15 T cell receptor beta chains from a single sample sequenced in a study of shared clonotypes between healthy human individuals. Data came from immunoSEQ multiplex PCR; TCRdb stores just in-frame clones and leaves some out. The sample records 950,000 to 1,300,000 clones, more than 60% being singletons. The specimen sequenced was memory CD4+ T cells sorted from blood. Subset defined: CD45RA-negative fraction. These receptors were collected from a man in his late teens or twenties in good health.

This chain links TRBV5-1 with TRBJ2-6; 7 bases fit TRBD2. V gave up 4 bases and J gave up 2 bases; unmatched junction bases: 3. The CDR3 is made up of 15 amino acids. CDR1 is SGHRS, CDR2 YFSETQ, per germline. In nucleotides, the CDR3 is TGCGCCAGCAGCCCGGCGGGGGCTGGGGCCAACGTCCTGACTTTC. It is translated as CASSPAGAGANVLTF.

The rearrangement joins TRBV5-1 to TRBJ2-1; 10 bases match TRBD2. Germline values: CDR1 SGHRS, CDR2 YFSETQ. With 3 bases clipped from V and 8 bases from J, the junction kept 8 bases outside the gene matches. The CDR3 sequence is 15 residues long. The DNA for the CDR3 is TGCGCCAGCAGCTGGGACCTAGCGGGAGTTTATGAGCAGTTCTTC. Translating it yields CASSWDLAGVYEQFF.

The chain employs TRBV5-1 and TRBJ2-7, with a tentative D call TRBD1 (5 bases). Germline loops: CDR1 SGHRS, CDR2 YFSETQ. The V and J ends lost 4 bases and 3 bases respectively, with 14 bases between them. The CDR3 is made up of 14 amino acids. CDR3 bases: TGCGCCAGCAGCGTCGAAGACAGAAACTACGAGCAGTACTTC. Translated, it gives CASSVEDRNYEQYF.

This chain uses TRBV29-1 with TRBJ2-7; D is uncertain. Germline V gene data show CDR1 as SQVTM and CDR2 as ANQGSEA. Between the trimmed V and J ends, which lost 6 bases and 4 bases, there was a span of 10 bases. CDR3 size: 11 residues. The CDR3 nucleotides read TGCAGCGTGGCAGGCCGGTACGAGCAGTACTTC. Translating gives CSVAGRYEQYF.

This chain connects TRBV6-6 to TRBJ1-2; no firm D call. V gave up 2 bases and J gave up 0 bases, with 13 bases separating them. Germline assignment: CDR1 MNHNY and CDR2 SVGAGI (reference sequence). This CDR3 is built from 16 residues. The CDR3 region is CASSYAAVPANYGYTF. CDR3 sequence (DNA): TGTGCCAGCAGTTACGCAGCAGTCCCCGCTAACTATGGCTACACCTTC.

This clone turned up a few times. Other DNA sequences in the sample encode the same CDR3. The J gene is TRBJ1-1, the V gene TRBV7-9; D call uncertain. Germline lookup yields CDR1 SEHNR and CDR2 FQNEAQ (reference sequence). The ends were cut back, 1 base at V and 3 bases at J, with 9 bases in the middle. The CDR3 totals 14 residues. The CDR3 protein is CASSLGGVYTEAFF. The CDR3 DNA is TGTGCCAGCAGCTTAGGTGGAGTTTACACTGAAGCTTTCTTT.

This clone was picked up a small number of times. CDR3 sequence reads: CASSEWSSYEQYF. The CDR3, as DNA: TGTGCCAGCAGTGAGTGGAGCTCCTACGAGCAGTACTTC. J is TRBJ2-7 and V is TRBV6-5; no firm D call. V lost 5 bases and J 0 bases, leaving 8 bases between the germline ends. The CDR3 contains 13 residues. Germline CDR1 reads MNHEY; CDR2 reads SVGAGI.

The chain uses TRBV4-3 and TRBJ2-7; a possible D gene is TRBD1 (6 bases). The CDR3 totals 15 residues. CDR1 and CDR2 from the germline V gene are LGHNA and YSLEER. Trimming left V 1 base short and J 3 bases short, with 13 bases between. This CDR3 reads CASSQADRDNYEQYF. The CDR3 nucleotides read TGCGCCAGCAGCCAAGCAGACCGGGACAACTACGAGCAGTACTTC.

About this clone: The sample holds other DNA sequences that translate to the same CDR3. This chain connects TRBV30 to TRBJ2-5; 8 bases line up with TRBD2. Germline-derived CDR1 and CDR2 are GTSNPN and SVGIG (reference sequence). This CDR3 is 11 amino acids long. The V gene end was trimmed by 5 bases and the J gene end by 5 bases; junction bases not matched to a gene: 1. The CDR3 nucleotides are TGTGCCTGGGGCGGGGGGGAGACCCAGTACTTC. As protein: CAWGGGETQYF.

The rearrangement joins TRBV2 to TRBJ1-6; D perhaps matches TRBD1 (6 bases). The CDR3 contains 15 residues. CDR1 is SNHLY, CDR2 FYNNEI, per germline. V lost 8 bases to trimming and J lost 0 bases, with 11 bases between them. CDR3 sequence (DNA): TGTGCCAGCCTGGGGGGCAGCTCCTATAATTCACCCCTCCACTTT. Amino acid sequence: CASLGGSSYNSPLHF.

The CDR3 DNA reads as TGTGCCAGCAGTTCCGTGACCAGCTCTGGGGCCAACGTCCTGACTTTC. It specifies CASSSVTSSGANVLTF. The chain joins TRBV6-6 to TRBJ2-6; D not resolved. This CDR3 comprises 16 residues. V was cut by 4 bases and J by 0 bases, with 10 bases left in between. CDR1 and CDR2 (germline): MNHNY, SVGAGI (reference sequence).

The chain uses TRBV7-9 and TRBJ2-5; D remains ambiguous. V lost 1 base and J 5 bases, leaving 17 bases between the germline ends. The V gene's germline CDR1 is SEHNR and CDR2 FQNEAQ (reference sequence). There are 16 residues in the CDR3. CDR3 region: CASSLGSGTLKETQYF. CDR3 DNA: TGTGCCAGCAGCTTAGGATCCGGTACCCTCAAGGAGACCCAGTACTTC.

The chain links TRBV5-4 to TRBJ2-1, with TRBD2 matching 7 bases. This CDR3 region has 14 residues. Germline values: CDR1 SGHNT, CDR2 YYREEE (reference sequence). Losses at the gene ends were 0 bases for V and 10 bases for J; bases not matched to a gene: 7. The CDR3 nucleotides read TGTGCCAGCAGCTTGGCTGTCAGGGAGGGAGAGCAGTTCTTC. Translated: CASSLAVREGEQFF. Complete variable domain (other parts from reference TRBV5-4 and TRBJ2-1): ETGVTQSPTHLIKTRGQQVTLRCSSQSGHNTVSWYQQALGQGPQFIFQYYREEENGRGNFPPRFSGLQFPNYSSELNVNALELDDSALYLCASSLAVREGEQFFGPGTRLTVL.

The chain has TRBV2 and TRBJ1-5; D is possibly TRBD1 (6 bases). Germline values: CDR1 SNHLY, CDR2 FYNNEI. The CDR3 spans 15 residues. V was pared by 3 bases and J by 1 base, with 10 bases between. DNA of the CDR3: TGTGCCAGCAGTGATGGGGGGCTCAGCAATCAGCCCCAGCATTTT. It encodes CASSDGGLSNQPQHF.

The chain employs TRBV6-5 and TRBJ2-1, with TRBD1 matching over 8 bases. The CDR3 contains 13 residues. With V trimmed by 5 bases and J by 8 bases, 5 bases remained unmatched. Germline lookup yields CDR1 MNHEY and CDR2 SVGAGI. The CDR3 sequence is CASSVGGQDEQFF. In nucleotides, the CDR3 is TGTGCCAGCAGTGTCGGGGGACAGGATGAGCAGTTCTTC.